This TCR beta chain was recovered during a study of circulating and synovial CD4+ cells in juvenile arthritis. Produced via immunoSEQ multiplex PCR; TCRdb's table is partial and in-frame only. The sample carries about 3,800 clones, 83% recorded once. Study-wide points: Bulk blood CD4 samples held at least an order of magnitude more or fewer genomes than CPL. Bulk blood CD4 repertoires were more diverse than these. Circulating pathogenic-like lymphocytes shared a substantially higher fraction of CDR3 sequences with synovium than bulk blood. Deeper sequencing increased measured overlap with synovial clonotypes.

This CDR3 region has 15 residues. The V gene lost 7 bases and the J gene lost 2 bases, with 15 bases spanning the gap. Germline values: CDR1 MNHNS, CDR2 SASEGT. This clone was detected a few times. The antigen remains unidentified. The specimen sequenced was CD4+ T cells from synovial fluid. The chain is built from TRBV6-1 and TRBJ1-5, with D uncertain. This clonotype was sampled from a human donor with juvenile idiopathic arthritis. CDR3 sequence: CASTVSIRGNQPQHF. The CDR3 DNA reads TGTGCCAGCACCGTATCTATTCGGGGCAATCAGCCCCAGCATTTT.